This TCR beta chain was recovered during a study of blood T cells in healthy people across ages. Study-wide points: Samples with more naive T cells showed higher observed beta diversity.

Donors were systemically healthy Caucasian individuals from Russia aged about 6 to 90 years. Isolation of PBMCs gave at least 7 million cells per sample. Per sample, at least 6 micrograms of total RNA were extracted. Notes on this clonotype: Its antigen is not identified.

Combining a sample-barcoded 5' primer with a J-beta primer mix, a second PCR ran for about 7 to 11 cycles. TCRdb reprocessed the 5' RACE reads with MiXCR, giving one entry per CDR3 protein. The sample gives 1.5 million to 1.9 million distinct CDR3 sequences, roughly 43% of which show up once; about 4% is in the top ten. Per the germline V gene, CDR1 is MNHEY and CDR2 is SVGEGT. Between the trimmed V and J ends, which lost 2 bases and 2 bases, there was a span of 13 bases. The CDR3 consists of 16 residues. The sample was blood. V and J are TRBV6-2 or TRBV6-3 and TRBJ1-5; a weak D match, TRBD1 (6 bases). The TCR sequence derives from a woman between 18 and 29 years old in good health. CDR3: CASSYRIGGRNQPQHF. The CDR3 DNA sequence: TGTGCCAGCAGTTACCGCATCGGGGGGCGCAATCAGCCCCAGCATTTT.